This T cell receptor beta chain was recorded in a study of blood T cell repertoires in COVID-19. Across the study: For recovered donors of Cohort 3, there were two negative PCRs, clearance, or symptom resolution. Acute and convalescent COVID-19 samples came from the United States, Italy and Spain. In each case, the material was cDNA or gDNA derived from T cells, B-cell-depleted T cells, or PBMCs.

Per the study methods: The assay estimated nucleated cells by amplifying reference gene primers. The repertoire was sequenced with immunoSEQ multiplex PCR; TCRdb's copy has only in-frame clones and lacks some. V and J calls and clone size come straight from that table; D and trimming were deduced from the DNA. The repertoire includes some 300,000 clones, 88% of them detected once, and approximately 2% sits in the top ten. This clone showed up just once. Germline V gene lookup returns CDR1 MDHEN and CDR2 SYDVKM. The CDR3 is 16 amino acids. After removal of 5 bases from V and 3 bases from J, the junction contained 8 bases not matched to a gene.

The chain combines TRBV28 with TRBJ1-1; 11 positions match TRBD1. The source is a woman between 55 and 75 years old in a cohort exposed to, infected with or recovered from COVID-19 (not recorded which). Sequencing used PBMCs or T cells enriched from blood (not recorded which). The CDR3 nucleotides are TGTGCCAGCAGTGGGACAGGGGGTTCTTGGGACACTGAAGCTTTCTTT. Its translation is CASSGTGGSWDTEAFF.